These T cell receptor beta chains were read from a single sample in a study of metastatic and nonmetastatic thyroid tumors. TCRdb redid the clone calls on the PCR reads using MiXCR. The repertoire has around 30,000 clones, under 15% of them found once; the top ten carry 4.5% to 6%. Sequencing used blood. Receptors were obtained from a female donor with papillary thyroid cancer or a benign thyroid nodule (not recorded which). Some clones in this sample may be carry-over from other donors' samples. CDR3s include the opening cysteine and the closing phenylalanine or tryptophan. A D gene is named only where the DNA matches it firmly. Clone size is stated in some rows and not others, as once, few, many or a class when expanded.

d_gene: TRBD1; j_gene: TRBJ2-2; abundance: many; v_gene: TRBV6-1; CDR3nt: TGTGCCAGCAGTGAGGGGACAGGGGGGGCCGGGGAGCTGTTTTTT; CDR3aa: CASSEGTGGAGELFF
d_gene: TRBD1; j_gene: TRBJ2-2; abundance: .; v_gene: TRBV5-1; CDR3nt: TGCGCCAGCAGCTCAGCCCCAGGAGGACAGGGCTACACCGGGGAGCTGTTTTTT; CDR3aa: CASSSAPGGQGYTGELFF
d_gene: .; j_gene: TRBJ2-7; abundance: many; v_gene: TRBV27; CDR3nt: TGTGCCAGCAGTTTATCAGGCTACGGATCCTACGAGCAGTACTTC; CDR3aa: CASSLSGYGSYEQYF
d_gene: TRBD2; j_gene: TRBJ2-7; abundance: .; v_gene: TRBV11-2; CDR3nt: TGTGCCAGCATCTCCGGGGGGGGAATGACAGGCGGTTCCTACGAGCAGTACTTC; CDR3aa: CASISGGGMTGGSYEQYF
d_gene: .; j_gene: TRBJ2-7; abundance: many; v_gene: TRBV24-1; CDR3nt: TGTGCCACCAGTGCTAAAAGCTCCTACGAGCAGTACTTC; CDR3aa: CATSAKSSYEQYF
d_gene: .; j_gene: TRBJ2-3; abundance: many; v_gene: TRBV12-3/TRBV12-4; CDR3nt: TGTGCCAGCAGTCGGCTATTCGCAGATACGCAGTATTTT; CDR3aa: CASSRLFADTQYF
d_gene: TRBD2; j_gene: TRBJ2-7; abundance: many; v_gene: TRBV3-1; CDR3nt: TGTGCCAGCAGCCTCCGGACTAGCGGATTCGAGAGCTACGAGCAGTACTTC; CDR3aa: CASSLRTSGFESYEQYF
d_gene: TRBD1; j_gene: TRBJ2-5; abundance: once; v_gene: TRBV7-8; CDR3nt: TGTGCCAGCAGCCCGCAGGCGGGACAGGGGGAGACCCAGTACTTC; CDR3aa: CASSPQAGQGETQYF
d_gene: .; j_gene: TRBJ2-7; abundance: many; v_gene: TRBV11-2; CDR3nt: TGTGCCAGCAGCCGCGACGGGACATCCTACGAGCAGTACTTC; CDR3aa: CASSRDGTSYEQYF
d_gene: .; j_gene: TRBJ1-2; abundance: medium-sized; v_gene: TRBV11-2; CDR3nt: TGTGCCAGCAGCTTTTCCCCCGGGACAATCTATGGCTACACCTTC; CDR3aa: CASSFSPGTIYGYTF
d_gene: TRBD2; j_gene: TRBJ2-1; abundance: many; v_gene: TRBV2; CDR3nt: TGTGCCAGCAGGGGACTAGCGGGAGAGCGTTACAATGAGCAGTTCTTC; CDR3aa: CASRGLAGERYNEQFF
d_gene: .; j_gene: TRBJ2-1; abundance: .; v_gene: TRBV7-2; CDR3nt: TGTGCCAGCAGCTTAACACTAGAAAACAATGAGCAGTTCTTC; CDR3aa: CASSLTLENNEQFF
d_gene: TRBD1; j_gene: TRBJ2-1; abundance: many; v_gene: TRBV4-1; CDR3nt: TGCGCCAGCAGCCAAGATAACCGGGACAGGGGCCTTTACAATGAGCAGTTCTTC; CDR3aa: CASSQDNRDRGLYNEQFF
d_gene: TRBD1; j_gene: TRBJ1-6; abundance: medium-sized; v_gene: TRBV7-8; CDR3nt: TGTGCCAGCAGCTTAGGTCGGAGACAGGGCCGTGGTAATTCACCCCTCCACTTT; CDR3aa: CASSLGRRQGRGNSPLHF
d_gene: .; j_gene: TRBJ1-1; abundance: many; v_gene: TRBV5-1; CDR3nt: TGCGCCAGCAGCTTGGGGTCGGAAGCTTTCTTT; CDR3aa: CASSLGSEAFF
d_gene: TRBD1; j_gene: TRBJ1-4; abundance: .; v_gene: TRBV5-1; CDR3nt: TGCGCCAGCAGCTTAACCGGGACAGGGGTTGAAAAACTGTTTTTT; CDR3aa: CASSLTGTGVEKLFF
d_gene: TRBD2; j_gene: TRBJ2-2; abundance: many; v_gene: TRBV12-3/TRBV12-4; CDR3nt: TGTGCCAGCAGGGGGGCTAGCGGGAGGGCCTGGGACACCGGGGAGCTGTTTTTT; CDR3aa: CASRGASGRAWDTGELFF
d_gene: TRBD2; j_gene: TRBJ2-5; abundance: many; v_gene: TRBV30; CDR3nt: TGTGCCTGGAGTGCTTCTTTCGGACTAGGGGAGACCCAGTACTTC; CDR3aa: CAWSASFGLGETQYF